This T cell receptor beta chain came from a study of T-cell memory formation after mild COVID-19. The TCR alpha and TCR beta cDNA libraries, bearing sample barcodes and UMIs, were generated by 5'RACE using constant-segment primers. A single record per CDR3 protein comes from TCRdb applying MiXCR to the 5' RACE reads. This sample has a few hundred thousand distinct CDR3 sequences; around 21% occur once, and the top ten carry about an eighth. This clonotype was observed a handful of times. What it binds is unknown. General study results and limits: What remained unconfirmed was the SARS-CoV-2 specificity of second-wave clones peaking on day 37.

Trimming removed 6 bases at V and 3 bases at J, with 15 bases between. Germline lookup yields CDR1 SGHTA and CDR2 FQGTGA. The CDR3 spans 14 residues. The origin of this receptor is an adult woman who had mild COVID-19 (a few samples of this study predate the infection). Cell type and time point are not known. The chain employs TRBV7-3 and TRBJ2-7; D is perhaps TRBD1 (8 bases). The sample was PBMCs or a T cell subset sorted from them (not recorded which). The CDR3: CASSTTGGVYEQYF. The CDR3 DNA sequence: TGTGCCAGCAGTACTACAGGGGGGGTCTACGAGCAGTACTTC. The complete variable domain, with remaining parts taken from reference TRBV7-3 and TRBJ2-7, reads GAGVSQTPSNKVTEKGKYVELRCDPISGHTALYWYRQSLGQGPEFLIYFQGTGAADDSGLPNDRFFAVRPEGSVSTLKIQRTERGDSAVYLCASSTTGGVYEQYFGPGTRLTVT.